This TCR beta chain was documented in a study of blood T cell repertoires in COVID-19. Sequenced by immunoSEQ multiplex PCR; TCRdb stores in-frame clones only, minus some. The sample shows roughly 200,000 clones, approximately 80% of them seen only once. The J segment lost 3 bases and the V segment lost 3 bases, leaving 11 bases of the junction unmatched. CDR3 length: 17 residues. Germline CDR1 reads MNHEY; CDR2 reads SMNVEV (reference sequence). The receptor was derived from a man between 35 and 55 years old who had recovered from COVID-19. The sequenced material came from PBMCs or T cells enriched from blood (not recorded which). The rearrangement joins TRBV27 to TRBJ1-1; 9 positions match TRBD1. In DNA, the CDR3 is TGTGCCAGCAGTTTCCGAACAGGGGGCCGAGGTGACACTGAAGCTTTCTTT. This gives the protein CASSFRTGGRGDTEAFF.